This T cell receptor (beta chain) was retrieved from a study of blood T cell repertoires in COVID-19. Study-level background: The United States, Italy and Spain provided the acute and convalescent COVID-19 samples. T cells, B-cell-depleted T cells, or PBMCs supplied cDNA or gDNA.

This table comes from immunoSEQ multiplex PCR, and its TCRdb copy is limited to in-frame clones, with some not included. The sample has 150,000 to 200,000 clones; about 81% are singletons. Germline CDR1 is SEHNR and CDR2 is FQNEAQ (reference sequence). The V gene end was trimmed by 5 bases and the J gene end by 0 bases; junction bases not matched to a gene: 9. This CDR3 comprises 16 residues. What was sequenced was peripheral blood. This sequence originates from an elderly woman with acute or convalescent COVID-19. The rearrangement links TRBV7-9 to TRBJ1-2; TRBD1 agrees at 7 bases. The CDR3 sequence: CASSPWDSETNYGYTF. CDR3 sequence (DNA): TGTGCCAGCAGCCCTTGGGACAGCGAAACTAACTATGGCTACACCTTC.